This passage covers 6 T cell receptor beta chains from one sample sequenced in a study of cytomegalovirus exposure and HLA in healthy donors listed by TCRdb under 2017. The library was made by the immunoSEQ multiplex PCR assay. For the multiplex PCR, a mixture combining 60 forward primers for TCR Vbeta segments and 13 reverse primers for TCR Jbeta segments was used. Held by TCRdb, this immuneACCESS table contains in-frame sequences only and omits some clones. Under half of the omission traces to an unresolved V gene where checked; the cause of the rest is unknown. This sample's table contains tens of thousands of clones. The top ten clones comprise roughly 7% of the sample. Specimen: PBMCs. Receptor source: a woman in her 40s in good health and CMV-seronegative.

This sequence joins TRBV19 and TRBJ1-5, with 9 bases lining up with TRBD1. Germline V CDR1 and CDR2: LNHDA, SQIVND (reference sequence). The junction had 7 bases not matched to a gene; V was cut back by 7 bases and J by 6 bases. The CDR3 totals 14 residues. CDR3 amino acids: CASTKQGAGQPQHF. CDR3 nucleotides: TGTGCCAGTACAAAACAGGGGGCTGGTCAGCCCCAGCATTTT.

The V call is TRBV6-1, the J call TRBJ1-3; a possible D gene is TRBD1 (5 bases). The germline gives CDR1 MNHNS, CDR2 SASEGT. V was trimmed by 2 bases and J by 0 bases, leaving 5 bases between them. CDR3 length: 14 residues. CDR3 bases: TGTGCCAGCAGTGAAACAGGCTCTGGAAACACCATATATTTT. Protein sequence: CASSETGSGNTIYF.

The CDR3 coding sequence is TGTGCCAGCAGCTCTCCGGGACTAGCACCGAGCTCCTACGAGCAGTACTTC. It yields the protein CASSSPGLAPSSYEQYF. The chain couples TRBV7-9 to TRBJ2-7; 9 nucleotides line up with TRBD2. The V and J ends lost 4 bases and 0 bases, in that order; junction bases with no gene match: 10. Germline CDR1 reads SEHNR; CDR2 reads FQNEAQ (reference sequence). This CDR3 contains 17 residues.

This chain links TRBV11-2 with TRBJ2-7, with D maybe TRBD2 (5 bases). The CDR3 is made up of 14 amino acids. The germline V gene encodes CDR1 SGHAT and CDR2 FQNNGV. V lost 6 bases, J lost 2 bases, and 14 bases lay in between. The CDR3 reads CASRLGFSAYEQYF. Here the CDR3 DNA reads TGTGCCAGCAGATTGGGGTTTAGCGCCTACGAGCAGTACTTC. Filled out from reference TRBV11-2 and TRBJ2-7, the complete variable domain reads EAGVAQSPRYKIIEKRQSVAFWCNPISGHATLYWYQQILGQGPKLLIQFQNNGVVDDSQLPKDRFSAERLKGVDSTLKIQPAKLEDSAVYLCASRLGFSAYEQYFGPGTRLTVT.

The chain carries TRBV6-5 and TRBJ2-7; 11 bases map to TRBD2. Germline lookup yields CDR1 MNHEY and CDR2 SVGAGI. The CDR3 loop spans 15 amino acids. Trimming removed 6 bases from V and 4 bases from J; junction bases left unmatched: 8. Here the CDR3 reads CASSLTSGTSYEQYF. In nucleotides, the CDR3 is TGTGCCAGCAGCTTGACTAGCGGGACATCGTACGAGCAGTACTTC.

V gene TRBV28 combines with J gene TRBJ2-2, with D maybe TRBD1 (7 bases). In germline, CDR1 is MDHEN, CDR2 SYDVKM. V was pared by 3 bases and J by 5 bases, with 13 bases between. This CDR3 is built from 15 residues. In DNA form, the CDR3 reads TGTGCCAGCAGTTTTTGGGCAGGGGGGACCGGGGAGCTGTTTTTT. It yields the protein CASSFWAGGTGELFF.